This T cell receptor (beta chain) was observed in a study of cytomegalovirus exposure and HLA in healthy donors. Background on the study: Both the roughly 120 validation repertoires and the approximately 670 first-cohort repertoires used the same platform, as reported by a later analysis. Study conclusions and caveats: Through in vitro validation, a few CMV-associated chains were shown to be specific for CMV antigens.

On this clone: Its antigen is currently unknown.

The method was immunoSEQ multiplex PCR; TCRdb's version includes in-frame clones alone and lacks a portion of them. The sample holds about 150,000 clones, roughly 89% seen once. Germline V lookup: CDR1 MDHEN, CDR2 SYDVKM. V lost 4 bases, J lost 3 bases, and 17 bases lay in between. The CDR3 has 16 residues. Among the 120 subjects of the validation cohort, separate from the approximately 660-subject first cohort, were the donors. The rearrangement links TRBV28 to TRBJ2-3; D possibly corresponds to TRBD2 (5 bases). What was sequenced was PBMCs. The clonotype originates from a young woman in good health and CMV-seropositive. This CDR3 reads CASSWLSGLKTDTQYF. DNA for the CDR3: TGTGCCAGCAGTTGGCTGTCGGGATTGAAGACAGATACGCAGTATTTT.